Listed here are 14 T cell receptor beta chains from one sample, sequenced in a study of T cells in Graves' hyperthyroidism and ophthalmopathy. TCR beta CDR3 regions were amplified from RNA. First-round RT-PCR targeting the TCR CDR3 was performed with the HTBI primer set. MiXCR, applied by TCRdb to the multiplex PCR reads, yields one record per CDR3 protein. The sample includes about 400,000 distinct CDR3 sequences, 15% to 19% seen only once; the top ten take 11% to 15%. Sequencing was performed on blood. These receptors were collected from a woman under 30 with Graves' hyperthyroidism.

Worth noting for this clonotype: A much larger clone lies one base from this, so it may be a read error. The rearrangement uses TRBV4-3 and TRBJ1-1; D is uncertain. The CDR3 contains 14 residues. In germline, CDR1 is LGHNA, CDR2 YSLEER. In DNA form, the CDR3 reads TGCGCCAGCATCCAAGCCCGAGGAGGCACTGAAGCTTTCTTT. Its protein is CASIQARGGTEAFF.

This clonotype was counted many times. The chain uses TRBV5-1 and TRBJ2-1; unclear D gene. CDR1 and CDR2 (germline): SGHRS, YFSETQ. V shed 0 bases and J shed 5 bases, with 9 bases lying between them. The CDR3 loop spans 14 amino acids. CDR3 region: CASSLAGPDNEQFF. The DNA for the CDR3 is TGCGCCAGCAGCTTGGCCGGCCCCGACAATGAGCAGTTCTTC.

The genes are TRBV6-2 or TRBV6-3 and TRBJ1-1, with TRBD1 matching 11 bases. J lost 4 bases, V lost 6 bases, and 7 bases had no gene match. The CDR3 spans 15 residues. Germline CDR1 is MNHEY and CDR2 is SVGEGT. Written as DNA, the CDR3 is TGTGCCAGCAGGAGGTTTGGGACAGGGGGCACTGAAGCTTTCTTT. Its protein is CASRRFGTGGTEAFF.

This clonotype was seen ten or more times. The rearrangement uses TRBV20-1 and TRBJ2-1, with 11 bases that match TRBD2. The CDR3 is 14 residues long. V lost 5 bases, J lost 4 bases, and 4 bases stayed unmatched. From germline, CDR1 is DFQATT and CDR2 SNEGSKA (reference sequence). CDR3 DNA sequence: TGCAGTGCTGCACTAGCGGGAGATTACAATGAGCAGTTCTTC. Its protein product is CSAALAGDYNEQFF.

The chain combines TRBV29-1 with TRBJ2-7; TRBD2 matches 7 bases. The CDR3 is 15 residues long. Germline V gene data show CDR1 as SQVTM and CDR2 as ANQGSEA. With 2 bases clipped from V and 3 bases from J, the junction kept 10 bases outside the gene matches. CDR3 DNA sequence: TGCAGCGTTGAAATTCTTGCTAGCGGAATCTACGAGCAGTACTTC. Protein: CSVEILASGIYEQYF.

This clonotype was recorded many times. This rearrangement joins TRBV11-2 to TRBJ2-1, with TRBD2 identical over 10 bases. This CDR3 contains 16 residues. V trimming: 3 bases; J trimming: 3 bases; junction bases outside the gene matches: 5. The germline CDR1 and CDR2 sequences are SGHAT and FQNNGV. Here the CDR3 DNA reads TGTGCCAGCAGCTTTTCTAGCGGGAGTGTCTACAATGAGCAGTTCTTC. It is translated as CASSFSSGSVYNEQFF.

This clonotype has at least ten counts. V and J are TRBV6-2 or TRBV6-3 and TRBJ1-1, with D unclear. Looked up from germline, CDR1 is MNHEY and CDR2 is SVGEGT. The CDR3 loop spans 16 amino acids. Trimming stripped 4 bases from V and 3 bases from J, with 18 bases between. The CDR3 is CASSLSQRPEHTEAFF. The DNA for the CDR3 is TGTGCCAGCAGTTTGAGCCAGAGGCCGGAACACACTGAAGCTTTCTTT.

This clonotype has ten or more counts. The rearrangement uses TRBV28 and TRBJ2-3; 8 bases align to TRBD2. The CDR3 spans 15 residues. CDR1 and CDR2 (germline): MDHEN, SYDVKM. The V segment lost 4 bases and the J segment 2 bases; nucleotides outside the gene matches: 5. The CDR3 coding sequence is TGTGCCAGCAGTTGGTTAGCGGGATTCACAGATACGCAGTATTTT. This sequence encodes CASSWLAGFTDTQYF.

This clonotype was counted at least ten times. The chain links TRBV7-2 to TRBJ2-5; 9 bases agree with TRBD2. The germline V gene encodes CDR1 SGHTA and CDR2 FQGNSA. The CDR3 has 15 amino acids. The J segment lost 6 bases and the V segment lost 1 base, leaving 6 bases of the junction unmatched. The CDR3 DNA sequence: TGTGCCAGCAGCTTAGGAGGGACTAGCAGTCAGACCCAGTACTTC. Encoded protein: CASSLGGTSSQTQYF.

The genes are TRBV7-3 and TRBJ2-1, with 9 bases matching TRBD2. V was pared by 5 bases and J by 0 bases, with 5 bases of the junction left unmatched. The germline gives CDR1 SGHTA, CDR2 FQGTGA. This CDR3 is built from 16 residues. The CDR3 is CASSSLAGNSYNEQFF. CDR3 sequence (DNA): TGTGCCAGCAGCAGCCTAGCGGGGAACTCCTACAATGAGCAGTTCTTC.

The rearrangement joins TRBV28 to TRBJ2-3, with D perhaps matching TRBD2 (5 bases). V was cut by 2 bases and J by 0 bases, with 9 bases left in between. This CDR3 is built from 15 residues. Germline V gene data show CDR1 as MDHEN and CDR2 as SYDVKM. The CDR3 region is CASSLRAGSTDTQYF. The CDR3 DNA reads TGTGCCAGCAGTTTACGGGCGGGTAGCACAGATACGCAGTATTTT.

V usage is TRBV29-1 and J usage is TRBJ2-7, with D uncertain. The V gene's germline CDR1 is SQVTM and CDR2 ANQGSEA. V lost 3 bases, J lost 3 bases, and 6 bases lay in between. The CDR3 sequence is 11 residues long. Here the CDR3 reads CSVEVGYEQYF. The CDR3 nucleotides read TGCAGCGTTGAGGTCGGCTACGAGCAGTACTTC.

The chain carries TRBV9 and TRBJ2-3; TRBD2 might be the D (6 bases). The V end lost 0 bases, the J end lost 2 bases, and 10 bases lay between the germline ends. The germline gives CDR1 SGDLS, CDR2 YYNGEE. The CDR3 is 15 amino acids. The CDR3: CASSVVAGTTDTQYF. The CDR3 DNA follows: TGTGCCAGCAGCGTAGTGGCGGGAACCACAGATACGCAGTATTTT. The full variable domain, in which reference TRBV9 and TRBJ2-3 provide the parts outside the CDR3, is DSGVTQTPKHLITATGQRVTLRCSPRSGDLSVYWYQQSLDQGLQFLIQYYNGEERAKGNILERFSAQQFPDLHSELNLSSLELGDSALYFCASSVVAGTTDTQYFGPGTRLTVL.

This clonotype has a handful of counts. The chain carries TRBV5-4 and TRBJ1-4; D ambiguous. The germline CDR1 and CDR2 sequences are SGHNT and YYREEE (reference sequence). V was shortened by 2 bases and J by 7 bases, with 9 bases between the two germline ends. This CDR3 spans 13 amino acids. The CDR3 DNA follows: TGTGCCAGCAGCTTCCGAGGGTCTGAAAAACTGTTTTTT. It translates to CASSFRGSEKLFF.